Listed here are 7 T cell receptor beta chains from one sample, sequenced in a study of CD8+ T cells in alopecia areata. RNA was isolated and reverse transcribed to cDNA, the sequencing template. Sequencing used immunoSEQ multiplex PCR; TCRdb keeps in-frame clones, though not all of them. The profile covers 55,000 to 75,000 clones, with about half appearing a single time and about 17% taken by the ten largest. Sequencing used CD8+ T cells sorted from blood, obtained at week 0. The receptors were gathered from a human donor with alopecia areata.

This chain connects TRBV7-2 to TRBJ2-7, with 7 bases that match TRBD2. Per germline, CDR1 SGHTA and CDR2 FQGNSA. Losses at the gene ends were 5 bases for V and 5 bases for J; bases not matched to a gene: 9. CDR3 length equals 14 residues. This CDR3 reads CASSQWEGLDEQYF. CDR3 bases: TGTGCCAGCAGCCAGTGGGAGGGGCTGGACGAGCAGTACTTC.

This chain uses TRBV28 with TRBJ1-1; possible D gene TRBD1, 5 bases. CDR1 is MDHEN and CDR2 is SYDVKM in the germline V gene. V dropped 2 bases and J dropped 0 bases, with 10 bases sitting between them. The CDR3 is 15 amino acids. The CDR3 loop is CASSLGTGMNTEAFF. CDR3 DNA: TGTGCCAGCAGTTTAGGCACAGGAATGAACACTGAAGCTTTCTTT. Filled out from reference TRBV28 and TRBJ1-1, the complete variable domain reads DVKVTQSSRYLVKRTGEKVFLECVQDMDHENMFWYRQDPGLGLRLIYFSYDVKMKEKGDIPEGYSVSREKKERFSLILESASTNQTSMYLCASSLGTGMNTEAFFGQGTRLTVV.

This clone was seen only a few times. The chain employs TRBV29-1 and TRBJ2-7; D is uncertain. The V end was cut by 7 bases, the J end by 2 bases, with 9 bases between. This CDR3 region has 11 residues. From germline, CDR1 is SQVTM and CDR2 ANQGSEA. CDR3 sequence reads: CSAWTTYEQYF. Written as DNA, the CDR3 is TGCAGCGCGTGGACCACCTACGAGCAGTACTTC.

This clone has a handful of counts. The chain recombines TRBV7-8 with TRBJ1-1; no reliable D call. Per germline, CDR1 SGHVS and CDR2 FQNEAQ. The CDR3 covers 11 residues. The germline V and J ends were trimmed by 5 bases and 7 bases, with 8 bases remaining between them. This CDR3 is CASSQGLEAFF. The CDR3 bases are TGTGCCAGCAGCCAAGGACTTGAAGCTTTCTTT.

CDR3: CASSVEGTTKETQYF. Written as DNA, the CDR3 is TGTGCCAGCAGCGTAGAGGGGACTACCAAAGAGACCCAGTACTTC. The rearrangement joins TRBV9 to TRBJ2-5; TRBD2 matches 7 bases. The ends lost 0 bases at V and 3 bases at J; junction bases unmatched: 5. Germline lookup yields CDR1 SGDLS and CDR2 YYNGEE. There are 15 residues in the CDR3.

This clone is a singleton in its sample. This sequence joins TRBV29-1 and TRBJ2-1; TRBD1 agrees at 10 bases. CDR1 and CDR2 from the germline V gene are SQVTM and ANQGSEA. This CDR3 has 14 residues. After removal of 3 bases from V and 2 bases from J, the junction contained 1 base not matched to a gene. This CDR3 is CSVEGTGAYNEQFF. Written as DNA, the CDR3 is TGCAGCGTTGAGGGGACAGGGGCCTACAATGAGCAGTTCTTC.

The chain carries TRBV28 and TRBJ1-1; D remains unclear. Germline CDR1 reads MDHEN; CDR2 reads SYDVKM. The CDR3 covers 12 residues. V was clipped by 2 bases and J by 4 bases, with 5 bases between them. CDR3 nucleotides: TGTGCCAGCAGTTTACGGCGCACTGAAGCTTTCTTT. Protein: CASSLRRTEAFF.